This T cell receptor (beta chain) was sequenced in a study of control samples from healthy donors and cancer patients. Germline CDR1 and CDR2: LNHDA and SQIVND (reference sequence). The CDR3 length is 14 residues. V lost 2 bases and J lost 1, with 9 bases in between. TCRdb keeps only in-frame clones here, not all; method: immunoSEQ multiplex PCR. This listing includes about 190,000 clones. The specimen sequenced was blood. The chain joins TRBV19 to TRBJ2-7; TRBD1 might be the D (5 bases). The TCR comes from a woman aged 30 to 39 in good health. The CDR3 is CASSILQGSYEQYF. DNA of the CDR3: TGTGCCAGTAGTATACTCCAGGGATCCTACGAGCAGTACTTC.